There are a few counts of the clone carrying this T cell receptor beta chain. What it recognizes is unknown. The junction and the germline gene differ at one end; a read error may be behind it. CDR1 SGHTA and CDR2 FQGNSA come from the germline V gene. This CDR3 spans 14 amino acids. This sample was taken from a study of cytomegalovirus exposure and HLA in healthy donors. Study as a whole: Membership in the Caucasian-associated ancestry cluster was found for about four fifths of approximately 430 genotyped donors. Notes on the study in general: A later analysis showed TCR association rates differing by HLA locus, peaking at DRB1 and lowest at HLA-C. What TCR beta sequences reportedly achieved was accurate prediction of HLA-A and HLA-B alleles in most subjects. Immune exposure was documented only through CMV serostatus.

PCR was performed using 60 Vbeta and 13 Jbeta primers. Repertoires were generated with immunoSEQ multiplex PCR, while TCRdb's copy carries only in-frame clones and drops some. This sample has about 96,000 clones; approximately 72% occur once, and the top ten carry 13% to 15%. Sequencing input: PBMCs. The source of this sequence is a woman between 70 and 85 years old in good health and CMV-seropositive. The chain is built from TRBV7-2 and TRBJ1-5, with 7 bases lining up with TRBD1. This CDR3 reads CASSADRSSQPQHF. In DNA form, the CDR3 reads TGTGCCAGCAGCGCGGACAGGAGCAGTCAGCCCCAGCATTTT.